The clone carrying this TCR beta chain has just a few counts. The antigen remains undetermined. Between the trimmed V and J ends, which lost 2 bases and 6 bases, there was a span of 8 bases. The CDR3 sequence is 12 residues long. Germline V gene sequence: CDR1 MNHEY, CDR2 SVGAGI. cDNA molecules carried unique molecular identifiers, and template switching added a universal primer site. MiXCR was run by TCRdb on the 5' RACE reads, yielding one entry per CDR3 protein. The sample has around 250,000 distinct CDR3 sequences, about 8.3% seen once. This record comes from a study of identical twins. Study observations and caveats: Out-of-frame alpha sequences common to twins exhibited a surplus of low generation probability.

Separately, the same data were catalogued under a study of yellow fever vaccine responses in identical twins.

This rearrangement joins TRBV6-5 to TRBJ2-7; the D gene is possibly TRBD2 (5 bases). The sequencing input was CD8+ T cells sorted from blood. This TCR was recovered from a woman aged 18-29 years in good health. DNA of the CDR3: TGTGCCAGCAGTTACGACGGGGTCGAGCAGTACTTC. It is translated as CASSYDGVEQYF.